This T cell receptor (beta chain) was captured in a study of PD-1 blockade in classical Hodgkin lymphoma. TCRdb keeps only in-frame clones here, not all; method: immunoSEQ multiplex PCR. The sample carries some 84,000 clones, roughly 89% recorded once. V was clipped by 4 bases and J by 1 base; unmatched bases: 3. The CDR3 consists of 15 residues. Germline assignment: CDR1 SQVTM and CDR2 ANQGSEA. There was relapse after autologous stem cell transplantation in every patient, and there was variation in brentuximab vedotin exposure. This receptor was obtained from a human donor with classical Hodgkin lymphoma. The gene calls are TRBV29-1 and TRBJ2-1; 11 bases line up with TRBD2. The input for sequencing was peripheral blood mononuclear cells (PBMCs), taken at baseline. In DNA, the CDR3 is TGCAGCGTTGGAGGGACTAGCGGATCCTACAATGAGCAGTTCTTC. Protein product: CSVGGTSGSYNEQFF.